The clone carrying this T cell receptor beta chain has just a few counts. Its antigen is not known. The data originate from a study of beta chain features in type 1 diabetes. Across the whole study: Healthy donors and patients had similar age, gender and cell yields.

The study reverse transcribed the entire isolated RNA, so it sequenced expressed TCRB transcripts. Data came from immunoSEQ multiplex PCR; TCRdb stores just in-frame clones and leaves some out. The sample lists roughly 230,000 clones; over 9.5% were seen once. In germline, CDR1 is SNHLY, CDR2 FYNNEI. Trimming removed 5 bases from V and 4 bases from J, with 3 bases in between. This CDR3 is 11 amino acids long. Study observations and caveats: Among all four CD4+ subsets, Type 1 diabetes patients had TCRB CDR3s that were moderately but significantly shorter. More deletions and fewer insertions at VDJ junctions were seen in type 1 diabetes patients.

The chain couples TRBV2 to TRBJ2-1, with D unresolved. The TCR sequence derives from a woman aged 18-29 years in good health. Sequenced input: naive CD4+ T cells from blood. CDR3 protein: CASSYYNEQFF. The CDR3 nucleotides read TGTGCCAGCAGTTATTACAATGAGCAGTTCTTC.